Each of the 2 T cell receptor beta chains below was sequenced from the same sample in a study of T cell responses to AZD1222 COVID-19 vaccine. Sequencing used immunoSEQ multiplex PCR; TCRdb keeps in-frame clones, though not all of them. The sample consists of 98,000 or so clones, approximately 84% of them appearing once. The specimen comprised peripheral blood, sampled 28 days after the second AZD1222 dose. These TCRs come from an adult who received the AZD1222 COVID-19 vaccine.

With regard to this clone: Relative to the germline gene, one junction end is altered; a read error may explain this. The V and J genes are TRBV20-1 and TRBJ2-7; maybe TRBD1 (7 bases). Per germline, CDR1 DFQATT and CDR2 SNEGSKA (reference sequence). The CDR3 runs 11 residues. The CDR3 is CSARDPGGRFF. The CDR3 nucleotides are TGCAGTGCTAGAGACCCAGGGGGGAGGTTCTTC.

The chain recombines TRBV6-5 with TRBJ1-4; maybe TRBD1 (5 bases). V dropped 5 bases and J dropped 7 bases, with 14 bases sitting between them. Germline V gene lookup returns CDR1 MNHEY and CDR2 SVGAGI. The CDR3 totals 14 residues. CDR3 region: CASSRAGGFEKLFF. The CDR3 region has the DNA TGTGCCAGCAGTAGGGCGGGGGGATTTGAAAAACTGTTTTTT.